Shown below are 8 T cell receptor beta chains from a single sample sequenced in a study of blood T cell repertoires in COVID-19. Using immunoSEQ multiplex PCR, the repertoire was profiled, and TCRdb retains in-frame clones only, with some absent. Among about 360,000 clones listed, around 87% were seen once. Sequencing was done on a sample of PBMCs or T cells enriched from blood (not recorded which). The receptors here all came from a man in his forties in a cohort exposed to, infected with or recovered from COVID-19 (not recorded which).

This chain connects TRBV3-1 (or the pseudogene TRBV3-2) to TRBJ2-3, with 8 bases fitting TRBD1. CDR3 length equals 19 residues. The J segment lost 5 bases and the V segment lost 4 bases, leaving 20 bases of the junction unmatched. CDR1 is LGHDT and CDR2 is YNNKEL in the germline V gene (reference sequence). CDR3 nucleotides: TGTGCCAGCAGCCTCCCCTATACCGAAGCAGGGGGCGAGGGAGATACGCAGTATTTT. Translated, it gives CASSLPYTEAGGEGDTQYF.

This rearrangement joins TRBV7-9 to TRBJ2-5; TRBD2 matches at 9 bases. This CDR3 comprises 18 residues. J was trimmed by 1 base and V by 4 bases; bases with no gene match: 13. The germline gives CDR1 SEHNR, CDR2 FQNEAQ (reference sequence). CDR3 in amino acids: CASSSPQFGSGSQETQYF. The CDR3 DNA reads TGTGCCAGCAGCTCGCCACAGTTTGGTAGCGGGAGCCAAGAGACCCAGTACTTC.

This chain connects TRBV18 to TRBJ1-3; D remains unclear. Germline CDR1 reads KGHSH; CDR2 reads LQKENI. This CDR3 region has 14 residues. V dropped 2 bases and J dropped 4 bases, with 9 bases sitting between them. This CDR3 is CASSPAGVGNTIYF. The CDR3 DNA sequence: TGTGCCAGCTCACCAGCGGGAGTCGGAAACACCATATATTTT.

The rearrangement uses TRBV27 and TRBJ2-1, with a weak D call TRBD2 (5 bases). Germline V gene sequence: CDR1 MNHEY, CDR2 SMNVEV (reference sequence). The CDR3 is 12 amino acids. The V gene lost 8 bases and the J gene lost 7 bases, with 12 bases spanning the gap. DNA for the CDR3: TGTGCCAGCTGGGAGATGCGGAATGAGCAGTTCTTC. Its translation: CASWEMRNEQFF.

This chain links TRBV27 with TRBJ1-6; D is ambiguous. Trimming shortened V by 3 bases and J by 9 bases, and 15 bases separated the two germline ends. CDR3 size: 15 residues. Germline-derived CDR1 and CDR2 are MNHEY and SMNVEV (reference sequence). The CDR3 sequence: CASSFLGMAGSPLHF. CDR3 bases: TGTGCCAGCAGTTTTCTAGGGATGGCGGGTTCACCCCTCCACTTT.

The V call is TRBV27, the J call TRBJ2-2; the D gene is possibly TRBD1 (6 bases). Between the trimmed V and J ends, which lost 3 bases and 4 bases, there was a span of 12 bases. This CDR3 has 15 residues. The germline V gene encodes CDR1 MNHEY and CDR2 SMNVEV (reference sequence). CDR3 in DNA: TGTGCCAGCAGTTTTCAGGGGCTGGGCACCGGGGAGCTGTTTTTT. Translation: CASSFQGLGTGELFF.

The rearrangement links TRBV5-1 to TRBJ2-7, with 7 bases that match TRBD2. CDR1 and CDR2 from the germline V gene are SGHRS and YFSETQ. J gave up 5 bases and V 0 bases, and 8 bases lay outside the gene matches. The CDR3 covers 15 residues. CDR3 protein: CASSLGAGNQDEQYF. In DNA form, the CDR3 reads TGCGCCAGCAGCTTGGGAGCGGGGAATCAGGACGAGCAGTACTTC.

V usage is TRBV6-4 and J usage is TRBJ2-3; the D is unclear. The germline V gene has CDR1 MRHNA and CDR2 SNTAGT. The CDR3 length is 16 residues. V was shortened by 2 bases and J by 1 base, with 13 bases between the two germline ends. CDR3 coding DNA: TGTGCCAGCAGTGACGTCTCGGGTGAAGGCACAGATACGCAGTATTTT. Protein product: CASSDVSGEGTDTQYF.